A single sample gave rise to the 4 T cell receptor beta chains below, sequenced in a study of shared clonotypes between healthy human individuals. Libraries were prepared by immunoSEQ multiplex PCR; TCRdb keeps only in-frame clonotypes and omits some of them. The sample holds roughly 1.5 million clones, 95% to 99% seen once. The sample was naive CD4+ T cells sorted from blood. Subset defined: CD45RA+ positively selected. The receptors here all came from a man aged 25 to 45 in good health.

V and J are TRBV5-1 and TRBJ2-5; maybe TRBD2 (5 bases). V was trimmed by 4 bases and J by 7 bases, leaving 17 bases between them. The CDR3 has 14 amino acids. The germline V gene encodes CDR1 SGHRS and CDR2 YFSETQ. CDR3 DNA: TGCGCCAGCAGCGAGAATACCGCCGAGGGGACCCAGTACTTC. Translating gives CASSENTAEGTQYF.

The rearrangement joins TRBV7-2 to TRBJ2-4; no reliable D call. The CDR3 has 15 amino acids. Trimming removed 3 bases at V and 0 bases at J, with 9 bases between. From germline, CDR1 is SGHTA and CDR2 FQGNSA. As DNA, the CDR3 is TGTGCCAGCAGCTTTGAAACTCTAGCCAAAAACATTCAGTACTTC. Translated: CASSFETLAKNIQYF. The full variable domain, its missing parts supplied by reference TRBV7-2 and TRBJ2-4, is GAGVSQSPSNKVTEKGKDVELRCDPISGHTALYWYRQSLGQGLEFLIYFQGNSAPDKSGLPSDRFSAERTGGSVSTLTIQRTQQEDSAVYLCASSFETLAKNIQYFGAGTRLSVL.

The chain employs TRBV11-2 and TRBJ1-3; no definite D call. V was cut by 0 bases and J by 1 base, with 19 bases left in between. The CDR3 covers 19 residues. The germline CDR1 and CDR2 sequences are SGHAT and FQNNGV. For the CDR3, the DNA is TGTGCCAGCAGCTTAGATGGGCATGCGGTGGGAAGTTCTGGAAACACCATATATTTT. It yields the protein CASSLDGHAVGSSGNTIYF.

The genes are TRBV25-1 and TRBJ2-2, with D tentatively TRBD2 (6 bases). The CDR3 sequence is 13 residues long. Deletions cut 4 bases from V and 7 bases from J, with 10 bases between. CDR1 MGHDK and CDR2 SYGVNS come from the germline V gene. CDR3 DNA sequence: TGTGCCAGCAGTGTTTGGGGAGGCGGGGAGCTGTTTTTT. Protein product: CASSVWGGGELFF.